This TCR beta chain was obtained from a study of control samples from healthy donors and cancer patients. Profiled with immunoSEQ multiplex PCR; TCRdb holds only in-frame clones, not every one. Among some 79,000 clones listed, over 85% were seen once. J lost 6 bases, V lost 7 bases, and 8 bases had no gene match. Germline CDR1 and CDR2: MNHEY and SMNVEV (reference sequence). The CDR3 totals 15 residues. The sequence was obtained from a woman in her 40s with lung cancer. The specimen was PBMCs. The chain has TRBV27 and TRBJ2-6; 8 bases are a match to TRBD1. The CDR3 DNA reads TGTGCCAGCAAAAAGACGGACAGGGCGGCCAACGTCCTGACTTTC. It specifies CASKKTDRAANVLTF.